The 19 T cell receptor beta chains given below trace back to one sample, sequenced in a study of cytotoxic CD8 clonotypes in ibrutinib-treated CLL (dated by TCRdb to the early 2020s). The time point label for this specimen denotes: approximately eleven months on ibrutinib. The library was built by means of the immunoSEQ multiplex PCR assay. In TCRdb, the immuneACCESS table is reduced to in-frame sequences with V and J assigned. These tables do not hold every clone; where another copy was compared, an unresolved V gene accounts for under half, and the others remain unexplained. The sample includes 200,000 or so clones, with just under 80% observed a single time. Roughly 11% of the sample comes from the top ten. The source material was PBMCs, sampled after 12 months of ibrutinib treatment. These TCRs come from a human donor with chronic lymphocytic leukemia.

The gene calls are TRBV9 and TRBJ1-2; 7 nucleotides agree with TRBD1. The CDR3 has 15 amino acids. Trimming removed 0 bases from V and 4 bases from J; junction bases left unmatched: 6. Per germline, CDR1 SGDLS and CDR2 YYNGEE. CDR3 sequence (DNA): TGTGCCAGCAGCGTAGAAGGACAGGCCTTCTATGGCTACACCTTC. Translated, it gives CASSVEGQAFYGYTF.

This clone was counted between two and nine times. This chain uses TRBV28 with TRBJ1-5; TRBD1 is a possible D gene (6 bases). The CDR3 totals 15 residues. Trimming stripped 6 bases from V and 1 base from J, with 13 bases between. Per the germline V gene, CDR1 is MDHEN and CDR2 is SYDVKM. The CDR3 DNA follows: TGTGCCAGCAGGTGGACAGCGGGGAGCAATCAGCCCCAGCATTTT. Protein: CASRWTAGSNQPQHF.

The J gene is TRBJ1-1, the V gene TRBV2; D remains unclear. This CDR3 spans 12 amino acids. In germline, CDR1 is SNHLY, CDR2 FYNNEI. V lost 3 bases and J lost 11, with 13 bases in between. The CDR3 sequence: CASSELVEWAFF. CDR3 in DNA: TGTGCCAGCAGTGAGCTAGTGGAGTGGGCTTTCTTT.

V usage is TRBV7-9 and J usage is TRBJ2-1; D is undetermined. CDR1 is SEHNR and CDR2 is FQNEAQ in the germline V gene (reference sequence). The length of the CDR3 is 11 residues. Trimming removed 1 base at V and 6 bases at J, with 1 base between. Here the CDR3 DNA reads TGTGCCAGCAGCTTAGGCAATGAGCAGTTCTTC. It is translated as CASSLGNEQFF.

This chain joins TRBV29-1 and TRBJ1-1; D call uncertain. CDR1 is SQVTM, CDR2 ANQGSEA, per germline. V lost 4 bases to trimming and J lost 1 base, with 10 bases between them. The CDR3 covers 13 residues. CDR3 nucleotides: TGCAGCGTTGCTCACGATTCGAACACTGAAGCTTTCTTT. Translation gives CSVAHDSNTEAFF.

This chain joins TRBV5-1 and TRBJ1-4; 7 bases are a match to TRBD1. The V gene's germline CDR1 is SGHRS and CDR2 YFSETQ. Trimming removed 4 bases from V and 0 bases from J; junction bases left unmatched: 6. The CDR3 covers 16 residues. The CDR3 loop reads CASSPHGTATNEKLFF. For the CDR3, the DNA is TGCGCCAGCAGCCCGCATGGGACAGCAACTAATGAAAAACTGTTTTTT.

This chain uses TRBV9 with TRBJ2-5, with 10 bases aligning to TRBD1. J lost 4 bases, V lost 3 bases, and 0 bases had no gene match. The CDR3 length is 13 residues. Looked up from germline, CDR1 is SGDLS and CDR2 is YYNGEE. CDR3 amino acids: CASSGTGGETQYF. The CDR3 DNA follows: TGTGCCAGCAGCGGGACAGGGGGAGAGACCCAGTACTTC.

V and J are TRBV28 and TRBJ2-7, with 9 bases identical to TRBD1. Looked up from germline, CDR1 is MDHEN and CDR2 is SYDVKM. The CDR3 is made up of 13 amino acids. V was pared by 8 bases and J by 7 bases, with 9 bases of the junction left unmatched. The CDR3 DNA sequence: TGTGCCAGCGGTTGGGGACAGGGCGTAGAGCAGTACTTC. Its protein product is CASGWGQGVEQYF.

The V call is TRBV5-1, the J call TRBJ2-7; 9 bases fit TRBD1. The junction had 10 bases not matched to a gene; V was cut back by 5 bases and J by 7 bases. The CDR3 consists of 14 residues. Germline CDR1 and CDR2: SGHRS and YFSETQ. CDR3 sequence (DNA): TGCGCCAGCAGAGCCCCCGGGACAGGGAGTGAGCAGTACTTC. Protein product: CASRAPGTGSEQYF. The complete variable domain, with remaining parts taken from reference TRBV5-1 and TRBJ2-7, reads KAGVTQTPRYLIKTRGQQVTLSCSPISGHRSVSWYQQTPGQGLQFLFEYFSETQRNKGNFPGRFSGRQFSNSRSEMNVSTLELGDSALYLCASRAPGTGSEQYFGPGTRLTVT.

The gene calls are TRBV7-8 and TRBJ1-2; D perhaps matches TRBD1 (5 bases). Germline V gives CDR1 SGHVS, CDR2 FQNEAQ. Trimming left V 5 bases short and J 6 bases short, with 10 bases between. This CDR3 spans 12 amino acids. The CDR3 spells CASSRGRDGYTF. The CDR3 DNA reads as TGTGCCAGCAGCCGGGGACGAGATGGCTACACCTTC.

V gene TRBV6-1 combines with J gene TRBJ1-2; D gene unclear. Germline V lookup: CDR1 MNHNS, CDR2 SASEGT. Trimming took 2 bases from V and 3 from J, leaving 19 bases between them. The CDR3 has 17 amino acids. The CDR3 DNA is TGTGCCAGCAGTGAATTTTATAGGGTGGACTCAGACTATGGCTACACCTTC. Translation: CASSEFYRVDSDYGYTF.

The chain carries TRBV6-1 and TRBJ1-4, with no clear D. The CDR3 runs 14 residues. Germline CDR1 MNHNS, CDR2 SASEGT. Trimming cost V 6 bases and J 3 bases, with 11 bases left between them. This chain's CDR3 is CASSSRGANEKLFF. CDR3 nucleotides: TGTGCCAGCAGCAGCCGGGGAGCTAATGAAAAACTGTTTTTT.

The sample holds a few counts of this clone. The V gene is TRBV11-2, the J gene TRBJ1-2; TRBD1 is a possible D gene (5 bases). Trimming removed 5 bases from V and 2 bases from J, with 15 bases in between. CDR3 size: 15 residues. Germline V CDR1 and CDR2: SGHAT, FQNNGV. The CDR3 DNA sequence: TGTGCCAGCAGCCCAGATGGGGCCGTAAACTATGGCTACACCTTC. Its translation is CASSPDGAVNYGYTF.

V is TRBV5-1 and J is TRBJ1-2, with 7 bases aligning to TRBD1. This CDR3 has 15 amino acids. V lost 4 bases and J lost 0; bases outside the gene matches: 6. Germline values: CDR1 SGHRS, CDR2 YFSETQ. The DNA of the CDR3 is TGCGCCAGCAGCCAAACAGGGGCAACTAACTATGGCTACACCTTC. Residues: CASSQTGATNYGYTF.

J is TRBJ2-1 and V is TRBV6-5; no clear D gene. Trimming removed 0 bases from V and 11 bases from J, with 8 bases in between. This CDR3 spans 12 amino acids. Germline V CDR1 and CDR2: MNHEY, SVGAGI. In DNA, the CDR3 is TGTGCCAGCAGTTACTCGACCGAGAAGCAGTTCTTC. Translated, it gives CASSYSTEKQFF.

The gene calls are TRBV5-6 and TRBJ2-2; 7 nucleotides align to TRBD2. This CDR3 contains 14 residues. Germline CDR1 SGHDT, CDR2 YYEEEE. The J segment lost 4 bases and the V segment lost 7 bases, leaving 7 bases of the junction unmatched. The CDR3 loop is CASCLGGSTGELFF. CDR3 in DNA: TGTGCCAGCTGTCTGGGGGGGTCCACCGGGGAGCTGTTTTTT.

DNA of the CDR3: TGTGCCAGCAGTGAATTTGAGGGAACGGGGGAAAAACTGTTTTTT. It translates to CASSEFEGTGEKLFF. The chain recombines TRBV2 with TRBJ1-4; D is uncertain. CDR1 and CDR2 from the germline V gene are SNHLY and FYNNEI. CDR3 length equals 15 residues. V lost 2 bases and J lost 8, with 15 bases in between.

J is TRBJ1-1 and V is TRBV19; no definite D call. V was pared by 5 bases and J by 4 bases, with 8 bases between. The CDR3 runs 12 residues. The germline V gene has CDR1 LNHDA and CDR2 SQIVND (reference sequence). CDR3 in amino acids: CASSAMPTEAFF. The CDR3 region has the DNA TGTGCCAGTAGTGCAATGCCCACTGAAGCTTTCTTT. Full variable domain (remainder filled in from reference TRBV19 and TRBJ1-1): DGGITQSPKYLFRKEGQNVTLSCEQNLNHDAMYWYRQDPGQGLRLIYYSQIVNDFQKGDIAEGYSVSREKKESFPLTVTSAQKNPTAFYLCASSAMPTEAFFGQGTRLTVV.

The rearrangement joins TRBV2 to TRBJ2-7, with D hard to call. This CDR3 is 11 amino acids long. V shed 6 bases and J shed 4 bases, with 7 bases lying between them. Germline V gene sequence: CDR1 SNHLY, CDR2 FYNNEI. The CDR3 here is CASSNGYEQYF. The CDR3 bases are TGTGCCAGCAGCAATGGGTACGAGCAGTACTTC. The full variable domain, in which reference TRBV2 and TRBJ2-7 provide the parts outside the CDR3, is EPEVTQTPSHQVTQMGQEVILRCVPISNHLYFYWYRQILGQKVEFLVSFYNNEISEKSEIFDDQFSVERPDGSNFTLKIRSTKLEDSAMYFCASSNGYEQYFGPGTRLTVT.